These 2 T cell receptor beta chains originate from one sample sequenced in a study of shared clonotypes between healthy human individuals. CD45RO-negative cells were positively selected for CCR7, leaving out terminally differentiated effector memory CD45RA+ cells. Using immunoSEQ multiplex PCR, the repertoire was profiled, and TCRdb retains in-frame clones only, with some absent. This sample has 2 million to 2.5 million clones, with 85% to 95% found just once. The specimen was naive CD8+ T cells from PBMCs. The receptors originated from a man younger than 30 in good health. Some clones in this sample may be carry-over from other donors' samples.

As to this clone: At the DNA level, this CDR3 is encoded by other sequences in the same sample as well. The chain uses TRBV19 and TRBJ2-5; unclear D gene. The CDR3 spans 13 residues. Trimming cost V 0 bases and J 3 bases, with 5 bases left between them. Germline loops: CDR1 LNHDA, CDR2 SQIVND (reference sequence). The CDR3 DNA reads as TGTGCCAGTAGTATAGACACAGAAGAGACCCAGTACTTC. It specifies CASSIDTEETQYF.

This chain joins TRBV11-1 and TRBJ1-1, with D unresolved. V shed 0 bases and J shed 5 bases, with 7 bases lying between them. The CDR3 runs to 13 residues. Germline CDR1 is SGHAT and CDR2 is FQDESV (reference sequence). CDR3 sequence (DNA): TGTGCCAGCAGCTTAGCGCCAAGGACTGAAGCTTTCTTT. It specifies CASSLAPRTEAFF.